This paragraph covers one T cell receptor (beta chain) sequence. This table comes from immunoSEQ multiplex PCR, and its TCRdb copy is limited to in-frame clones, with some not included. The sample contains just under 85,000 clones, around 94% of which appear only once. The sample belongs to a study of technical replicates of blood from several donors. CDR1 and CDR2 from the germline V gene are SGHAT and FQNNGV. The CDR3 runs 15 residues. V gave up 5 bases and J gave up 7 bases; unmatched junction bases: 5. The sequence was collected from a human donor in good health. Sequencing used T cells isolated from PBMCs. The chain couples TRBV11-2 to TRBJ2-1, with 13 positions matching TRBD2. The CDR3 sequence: CASSQRLAGGNEQFF. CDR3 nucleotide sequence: TGTGCCAGCAGCCAAAGACTAGCGGGAGGAAATGAGCAGTTCTTC.